This T cell receptor (beta chain) appears in the sequencing data of a study of cytomegalovirus exposure and HLA in healthy donors. The wider study: Of all 360 or so donors who were genotyped, about 84% belonged to the Caucasian-associated ancestry cluster.

Of note for this clone: The target antigen is unknown.

Primers: 60 Vbeta forward and 13 Jbeta reverse. TCRdb's copy holds only in-frame clones and misses some; the assay was immunoSEQ multiplex PCR. This listing includes about 53,000 clones. Unmatched junction bases numbered 6, after V lost 5 bases and J lost 8 bases. CDR1 and CDR2 (germline): LNHDA, SQIVND (reference sequence). The CDR3 totals 13 residues. General observations from the study: In a later analysis, parvovirus B19, influenza, CMV and Epstein-Barr virus appeared linked to several top co-occurrence clusters.

Sequencing was done on a sample of PBMCs. The TCR was taken from a man aged 18 to 29 in good health and CMV-seropositive. This chain joins TRBV19 and TRBJ2-5; TRBD1 matches 9 bases. CDR3 in amino acids: CASSPGQGVTQYF. The CDR3 DNA is TGTGCCAGTAGTCCGGGACAGGGTGTTACCCAGTACTTC.